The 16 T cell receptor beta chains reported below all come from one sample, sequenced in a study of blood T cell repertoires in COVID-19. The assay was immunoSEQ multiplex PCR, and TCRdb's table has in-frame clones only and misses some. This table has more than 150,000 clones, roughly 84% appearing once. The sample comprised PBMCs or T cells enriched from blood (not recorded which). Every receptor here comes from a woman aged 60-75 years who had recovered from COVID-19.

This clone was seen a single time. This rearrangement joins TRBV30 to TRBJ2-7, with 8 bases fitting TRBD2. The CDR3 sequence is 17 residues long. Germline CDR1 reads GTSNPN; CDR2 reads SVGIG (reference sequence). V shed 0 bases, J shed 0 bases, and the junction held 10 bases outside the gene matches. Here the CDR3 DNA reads TGTGCCTGGAGTGTACGGGCTAGCGGGTATAGCTCCTACGAGCAGTACTTC. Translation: CAWSVRASGYSSYEQYF.

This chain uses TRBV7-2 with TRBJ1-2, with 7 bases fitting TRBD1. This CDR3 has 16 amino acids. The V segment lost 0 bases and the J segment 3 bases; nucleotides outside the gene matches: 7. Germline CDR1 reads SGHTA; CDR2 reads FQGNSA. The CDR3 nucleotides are TGTGCCAGCAGCTTAGCTCCGGGACAGAGACACTATGGCTACACCTTC. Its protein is CASSLAPGQRHYGYTF. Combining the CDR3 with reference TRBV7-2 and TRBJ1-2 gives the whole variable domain GAGVSQSPSNKVTEKGKDVELRCDPISGHTALYWYRQSLGQGLEFLIYFQGNSAPDKSGLPSDRFSAERTGGSVSTLTIQRTQQEDSAVYLCASSLAPGQRHYGYTFGSGTRLTVV.

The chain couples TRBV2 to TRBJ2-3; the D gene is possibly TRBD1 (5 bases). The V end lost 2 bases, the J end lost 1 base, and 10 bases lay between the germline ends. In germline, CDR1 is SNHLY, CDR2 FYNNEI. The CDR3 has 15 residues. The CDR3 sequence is CASSEQGQGTDTQYF. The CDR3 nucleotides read TGTGCCAGCAGTGAACAGGGCCAAGGCACAGATACGCAGTATTTT.

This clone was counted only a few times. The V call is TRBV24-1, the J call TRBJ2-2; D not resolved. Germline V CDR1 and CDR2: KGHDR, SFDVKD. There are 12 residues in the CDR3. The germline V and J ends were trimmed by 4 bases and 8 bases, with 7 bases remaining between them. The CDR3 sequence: CATSDPLGELFF. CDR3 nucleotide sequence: TGTGCCACCAGTGACCCCCTTGGGGAGCTGTTTTTT.

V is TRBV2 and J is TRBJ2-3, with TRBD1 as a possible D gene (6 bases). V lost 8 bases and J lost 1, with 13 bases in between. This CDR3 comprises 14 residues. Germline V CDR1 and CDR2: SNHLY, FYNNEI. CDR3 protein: CASGRQVRTDTQYF. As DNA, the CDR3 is TGTGCCAGCGGGAGACAGGTACGCACAGATACGCAGTATTTT.

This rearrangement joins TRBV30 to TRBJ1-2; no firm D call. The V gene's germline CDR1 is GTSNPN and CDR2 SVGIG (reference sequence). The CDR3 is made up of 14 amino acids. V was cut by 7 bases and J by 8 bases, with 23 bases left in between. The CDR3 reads CAYTPTPTKRGYTF. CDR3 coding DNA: TGTGCCTACACCCCGACACCTACCAAACGGGGCTACACCTTC.

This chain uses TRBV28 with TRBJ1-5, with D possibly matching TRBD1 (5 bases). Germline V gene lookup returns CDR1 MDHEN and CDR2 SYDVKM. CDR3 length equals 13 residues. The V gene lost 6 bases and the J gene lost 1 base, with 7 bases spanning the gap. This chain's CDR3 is CASSRTSNQPQHF. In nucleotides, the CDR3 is TGTGCCAGCAGCCGGACAAGCAATCAGCCCCAGCATTTT.

CDR3 loop: CASRGTGSGYTF. The DNA for the CDR3 is TGTGCCAGCAGGGGGACAGGGTCGGGCTACACCTTC. This chain connects TRBV3-1 (or the pseudogene TRBV3-2) to TRBJ1-2; 9 bases map to TRBD1. This CDR3 is 12 amino acids long. The germline V gene has CDR1 LGHDT and CDR2 YNNKEL (reference sequence). V dropped 6 bases and J dropped 8; count of bases not matched to a gene: 4.

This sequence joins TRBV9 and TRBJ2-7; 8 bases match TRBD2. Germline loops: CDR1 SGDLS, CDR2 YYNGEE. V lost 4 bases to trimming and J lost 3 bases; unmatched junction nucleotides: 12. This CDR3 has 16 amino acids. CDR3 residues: CASSPGTSRGFYEQYF. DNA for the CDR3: TGTGCCAGCAGCCCGGGGACTAGTAGGGGGTTCTACGAGCAGTACTTC.

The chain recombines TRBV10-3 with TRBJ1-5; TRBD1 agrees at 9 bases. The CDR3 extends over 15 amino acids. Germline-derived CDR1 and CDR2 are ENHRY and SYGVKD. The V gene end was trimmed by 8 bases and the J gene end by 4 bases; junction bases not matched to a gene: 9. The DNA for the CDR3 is TGTGCCATCTCTTCCGGGACAGGGATTAATCAGCCCCAGCATTTT. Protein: CAISSGTGINQPQHF.

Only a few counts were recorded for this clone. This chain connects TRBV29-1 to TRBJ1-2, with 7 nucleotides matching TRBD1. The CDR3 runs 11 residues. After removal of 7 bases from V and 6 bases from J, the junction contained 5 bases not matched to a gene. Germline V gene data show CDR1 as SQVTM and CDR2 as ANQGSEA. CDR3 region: CSGATGNGYTF. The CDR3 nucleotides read TGCAGCGGGGCGACAGGGAATGGCTACACCTTC.

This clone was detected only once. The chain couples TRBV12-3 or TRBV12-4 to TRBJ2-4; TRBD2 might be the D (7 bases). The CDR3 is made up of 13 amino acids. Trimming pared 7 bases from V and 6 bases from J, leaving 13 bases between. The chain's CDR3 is CASTPGGPNIQYF. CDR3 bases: TGTGCCAGCACCCCCGGGGGGCCAAACATTCAGTACTTC.

The CDR3 spells CASSPIAGGYNEQFF. In nucleotides, the CDR3 is TGTGCCAGCAGCCCTATAGCGGGGGGGTACAATGAGCAGTTCTTC. The gene calls are TRBV6-2 or TRBV6-3 and TRBJ2-1, with 11 bases lining up with TRBD2. The germline V gene encodes CDR1 MNHEY and CDR2 SVGEGT. V lost 6 bases and J lost 4; bases outside the gene matches: 5. The CDR3 loop spans 15 amino acids.

Here the CDR3 DNA reads TGTGCCAGCAGCCAGAGGACAGGGACTAATGAAAAACTGTTTTTT. Protein sequence: CASSQRTGTNEKLFF. V is TRBV3-1 (or the pseudogene TRBV3-2) and J is TRBJ1-4; 8 bases are a match to TRBD1. The CDR3 runs to 15 residues. The junction had 2 bases not matched to a gene; V was cut back by 3 bases and J by 2 bases. Germline assignment: CDR1 LGHDT and CDR2 YNNKEL (reference sequence).

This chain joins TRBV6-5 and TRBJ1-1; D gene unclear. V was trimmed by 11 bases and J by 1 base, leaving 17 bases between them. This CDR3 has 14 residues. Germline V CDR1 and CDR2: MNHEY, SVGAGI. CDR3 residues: CASKVGVTNTEAFF. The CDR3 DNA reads TGTGCCTCTAAGGTCGGGGTGACGAACACTGAAGCTTTCTTT.

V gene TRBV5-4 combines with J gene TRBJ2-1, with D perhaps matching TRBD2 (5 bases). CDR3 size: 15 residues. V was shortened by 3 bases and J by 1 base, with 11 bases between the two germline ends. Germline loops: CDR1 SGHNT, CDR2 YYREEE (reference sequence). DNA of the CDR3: TGTGCCAGCAGCTCACCGACTACTTCCTACAATGAGCAGTTCTTC. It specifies CASSSPTTSYNEQFF.